Sequencing of this T cell receptor (beta chain) was carried out in a study of Ad26.COV2.S vaccination and SARS-CoV-2 variants. Study overall: In the study, Ad26.COV2.S was injected intramuscularly once, or twice 56 days apart.

Sequencing was performed with immunoSEQ multiplex PCR; in TCRdb, only in-frame clones are kept and a portion is missing. The repertoire holds roughly 500,000 clones, with around 85% as singletons. The sample's treatment: over 15 received Ad26.COV2.S at low or high dose, single or two shots; roughly five received placebo; per-sample allocation not given. It was on day 63 after the first vaccine or placebo injection that samples were taken. What was given as vaccine was an Ad26 vector encoding Wuhan-strain SARS-CoV-2 spike. The sequencing here drew on peripheral blood, taken in a trial of Ad26.COV2.S vaccine versus placebo. The clonotype was recovered from a person aged 18-65 years who received the Ad26.COV2.S COVID-19 vaccine or a placebo.

CDR3 in DNA: TGTGCCAGCAGCTTAGTGGGGGCGGGACTAGGCTCGGGGTACAATGAGCAGTTCTTC. Translating it yields CASSLVGAGLGSGYNEQFF. The genes are TRBV7-2 and TRBJ2-1; 8 bases align to TRBD2. The CDR3 sequence is 19 residues long. CDR1 and CDR2 from the germline V gene are SGHTA and FQGNSA. Unmatched junction bases numbered 15, after V lost 1 base and J lost 4 bases.